The following is a TCR beta chain sequence with its context. The libraries were made with immunoSEQ v3.0 at survey level. Only in-frame clones appear in the TCRdb table, and some are missing; sequencing was by immunoSEQ multiplex PCR. This sample yields roughly 25,000 clones, of which around 85% are seen a single time; roughly 10% belongs to the top ten. Per individual, the PBMC samples numbered at least one pre-ART and at least two post-ART. Clinicians in the United States treated all participants with HIV. The V and J ends lost 0 bases and 2 bases, in that order; junction bases with no gene match: 0. Germline CDR1 and CDR2: SGHRS and YFSETQ. The CDR3 is 14 residues long. This sample was taken from a study of long-term antiretroviral therapy in people with HIV. Overall study: The 2015 immediate-ART recommendation was preceded by the earliest samples by about a decade.

V and J are TRBV5-1 and TRBJ1-2; 8 bases are a match to TRBD1. Sequencing was performed on unsorted PBMCs, taken 2.3 years after starting antiretroviral therapy. The TCR comes from a middle-aged man with HIV. CDR3 DNA sequence: TGCGCCAGCAGCTTGGACAGGGGGAACTATGGCTACACCTTC. Its translation: CASSLDRGNYGYTF.